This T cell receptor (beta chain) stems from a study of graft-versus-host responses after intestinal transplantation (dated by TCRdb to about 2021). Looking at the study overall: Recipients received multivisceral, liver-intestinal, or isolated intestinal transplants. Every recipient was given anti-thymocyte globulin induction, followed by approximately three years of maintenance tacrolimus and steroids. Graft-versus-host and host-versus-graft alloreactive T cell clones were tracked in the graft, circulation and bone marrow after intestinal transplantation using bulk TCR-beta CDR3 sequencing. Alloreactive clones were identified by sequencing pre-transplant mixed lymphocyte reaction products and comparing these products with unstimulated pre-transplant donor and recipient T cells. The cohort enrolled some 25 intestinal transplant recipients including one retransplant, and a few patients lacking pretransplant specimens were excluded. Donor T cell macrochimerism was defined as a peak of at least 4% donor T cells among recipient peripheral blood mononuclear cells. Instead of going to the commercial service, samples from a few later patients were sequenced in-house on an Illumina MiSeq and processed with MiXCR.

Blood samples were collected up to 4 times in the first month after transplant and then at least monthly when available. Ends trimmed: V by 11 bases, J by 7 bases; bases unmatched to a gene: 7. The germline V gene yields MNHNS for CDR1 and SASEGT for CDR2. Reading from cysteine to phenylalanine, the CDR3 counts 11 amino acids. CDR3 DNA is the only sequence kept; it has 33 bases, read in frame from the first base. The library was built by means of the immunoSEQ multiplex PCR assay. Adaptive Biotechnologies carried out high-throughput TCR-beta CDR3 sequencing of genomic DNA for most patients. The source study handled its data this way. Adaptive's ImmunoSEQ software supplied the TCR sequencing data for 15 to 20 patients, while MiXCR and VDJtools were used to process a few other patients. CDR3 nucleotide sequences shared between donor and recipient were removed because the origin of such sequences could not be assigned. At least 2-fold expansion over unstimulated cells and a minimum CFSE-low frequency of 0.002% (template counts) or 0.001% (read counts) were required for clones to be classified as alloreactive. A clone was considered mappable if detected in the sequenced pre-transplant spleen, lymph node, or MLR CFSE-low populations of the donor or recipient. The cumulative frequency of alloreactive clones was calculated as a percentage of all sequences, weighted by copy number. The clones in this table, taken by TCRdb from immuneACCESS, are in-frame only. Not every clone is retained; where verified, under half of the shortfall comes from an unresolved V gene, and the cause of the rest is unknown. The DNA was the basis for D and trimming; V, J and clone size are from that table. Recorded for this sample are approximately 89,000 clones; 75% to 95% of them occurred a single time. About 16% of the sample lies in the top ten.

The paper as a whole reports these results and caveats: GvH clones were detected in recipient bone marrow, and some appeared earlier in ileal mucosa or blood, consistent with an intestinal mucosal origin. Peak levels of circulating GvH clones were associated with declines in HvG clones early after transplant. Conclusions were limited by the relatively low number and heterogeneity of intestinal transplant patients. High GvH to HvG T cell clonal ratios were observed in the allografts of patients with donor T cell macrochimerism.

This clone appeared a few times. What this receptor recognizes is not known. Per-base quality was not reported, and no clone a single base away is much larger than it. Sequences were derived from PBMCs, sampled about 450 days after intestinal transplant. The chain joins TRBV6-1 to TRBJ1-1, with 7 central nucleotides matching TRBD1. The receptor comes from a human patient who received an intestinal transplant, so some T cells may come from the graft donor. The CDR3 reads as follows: CAAGGGREAFF. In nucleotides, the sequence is TGTGCCGCAGGGGGGGGACGTGAAGCTTTCTTT.